This TCR beta chain was sequenced in a study of T cell changes during pregnancy in multiple sclerosis. TCRdb's copy holds only in-frame clones and misses some; the assay was immunoSEQ multiplex PCR. The repertoire holds 55,000 to 65,000 clones, with 80% to 90% as singletons. CDR3 length: 13 amino acids. Trimming pared 0 bases from V and 4 bases from J, leaving 9 bases between. In germline, CDR1 is GTSNPN, CDR2 SVGIG (reference sequence). The clonotype originates from a female donor in good health, enrolled as a control in a pregnancy study. The sequencing here drew on peripheral blood, taken in the first trimester of pregnancy. V gene TRBV30 combines with J gene TRBJ1-1, with no clear D. CDR3 nucleotide sequence: TGTGCCTGGAGTGTACGCCCGGGCACTGAAGCTTTCTTT. Its protein is CAWSVRPGTEAFF.